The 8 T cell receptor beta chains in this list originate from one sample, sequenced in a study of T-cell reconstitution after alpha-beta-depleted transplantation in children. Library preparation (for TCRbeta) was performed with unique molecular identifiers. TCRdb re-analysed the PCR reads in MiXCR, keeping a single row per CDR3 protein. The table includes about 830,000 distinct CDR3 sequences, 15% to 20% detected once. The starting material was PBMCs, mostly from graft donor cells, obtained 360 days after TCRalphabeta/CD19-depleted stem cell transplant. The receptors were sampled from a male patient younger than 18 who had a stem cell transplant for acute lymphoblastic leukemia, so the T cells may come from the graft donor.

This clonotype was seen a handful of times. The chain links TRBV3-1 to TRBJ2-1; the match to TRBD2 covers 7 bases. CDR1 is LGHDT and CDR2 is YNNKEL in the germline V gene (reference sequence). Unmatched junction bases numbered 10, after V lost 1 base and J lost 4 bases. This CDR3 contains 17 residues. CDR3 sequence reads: CASSQVGARDYYNEQFF. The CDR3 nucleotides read TGTGCCAGCAGCCAAGTTGGTGCGAGGGACTATTACAATGAGCAGTTCTTC.

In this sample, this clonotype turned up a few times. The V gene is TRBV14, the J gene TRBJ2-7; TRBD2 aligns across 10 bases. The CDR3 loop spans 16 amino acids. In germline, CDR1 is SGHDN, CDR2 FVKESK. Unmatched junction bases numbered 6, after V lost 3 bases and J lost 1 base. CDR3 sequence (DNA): TGTGCCAGCAGCCATTTTACTAGCGGGGTTTCCTACGAGCAGTACTTC. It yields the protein CASSHFTSGVSYEQYF.

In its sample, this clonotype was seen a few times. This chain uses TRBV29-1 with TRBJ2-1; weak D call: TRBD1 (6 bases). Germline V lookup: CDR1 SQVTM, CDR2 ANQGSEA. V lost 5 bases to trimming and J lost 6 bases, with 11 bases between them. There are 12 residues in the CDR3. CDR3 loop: CSVYLGGNEQFF. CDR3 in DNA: TGCAGCGTTTATTTAGGGGGCAATGAGCAGTTCTTC.

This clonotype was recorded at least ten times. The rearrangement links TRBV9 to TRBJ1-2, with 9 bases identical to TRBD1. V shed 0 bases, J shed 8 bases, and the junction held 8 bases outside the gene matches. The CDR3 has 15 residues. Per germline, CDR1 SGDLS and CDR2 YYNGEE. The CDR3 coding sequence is TGTGCCAGCAGCGTAGATTATGACAGGGGGTACGGCTACACCTTC. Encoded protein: CASSVDYDRGYGYTF. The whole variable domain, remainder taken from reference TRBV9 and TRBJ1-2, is DSGVTQTPKHLITATGQRVTLRCSPRSGDLSVYWYQQSLDQGLQFLIQYYNGEERAKGNILERFSAQQFPDLHSELNLSSLELGDSALYFCASSVDYDRGYGYTFGSGTRLTVV.

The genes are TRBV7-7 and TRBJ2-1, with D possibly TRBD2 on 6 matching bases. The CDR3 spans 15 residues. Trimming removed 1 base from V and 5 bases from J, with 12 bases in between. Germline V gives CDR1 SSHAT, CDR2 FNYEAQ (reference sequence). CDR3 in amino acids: CASSLVLSGHNEQFF. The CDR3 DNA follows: TGTGCCAGCAGCTTAGTACTGAGCGGGCACAATGAGCAGTTCTTC.

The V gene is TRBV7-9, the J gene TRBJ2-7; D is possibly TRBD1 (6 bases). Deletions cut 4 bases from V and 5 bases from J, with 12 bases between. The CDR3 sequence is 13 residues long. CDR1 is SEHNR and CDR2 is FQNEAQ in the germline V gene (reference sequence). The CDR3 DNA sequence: TGTGCCAGCAGCTCTACCGGGACACACGAGCAGTACTTC. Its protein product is CASSSTGTHEQYF.

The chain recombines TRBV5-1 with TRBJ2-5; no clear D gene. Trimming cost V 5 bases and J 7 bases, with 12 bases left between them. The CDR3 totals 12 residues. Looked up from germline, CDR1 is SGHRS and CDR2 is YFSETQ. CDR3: CASRKELGTQYF. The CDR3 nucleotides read TGCGCCAGCAGAAAAGAGCTGGGGACCCAGTACTTC.

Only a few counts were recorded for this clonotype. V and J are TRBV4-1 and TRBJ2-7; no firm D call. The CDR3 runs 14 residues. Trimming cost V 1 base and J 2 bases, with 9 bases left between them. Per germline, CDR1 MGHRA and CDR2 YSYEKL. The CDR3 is CASSQVGSPYEQYF. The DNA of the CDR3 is TGCGCCAGCAGCCAAGTGGGAAGTCCCTACGAGCAGTACTTC.